Shown below are 18 T cell receptor beta chains from a single sample sequenced in a study of blood T cell repertoires in COVID-19. Data came from immunoSEQ multiplex PCR; TCRdb stores just in-frame clones and leaves some out. Of over 150,000 clones listed, 65% to 90% are singletons. The sample taken for sequencing was peripheral blood. The receptors were sampled from a woman aged 55 to 70 with COVID-19, enrolled during active disease.

The V gene is TRBV18, the J gene TRBJ1-1, with 7 bases that match TRBD1. Trimming at V came to 3 bases and at J to 5 bases, leaving 0 bases not matched to a gene. This CDR3 is 12 amino acids long. Germline CDR1 is KGHSH and CDR2 is LQKENI. This chain's CDR3 is CASSPTGTEAFF. The CDR3 nucleotides read TGTGCCAGCTCACCGACAGGGACTGAAGCTTTCTTT.

The rearrangement uses TRBV4-2 and TRBJ2-1, with 7 bases identical to TRBD2. V gave up 0 bases and J gave up 4 bases; unmatched junction bases: 3. The CDR3 is 15 residues long. The germline V gene encodes CDR1 LGHNA and CDR2 YNFKEQ. CDR3 in DNA: TGTGCCAGCAGCCAAGAAGGGGACTATTACAATGAGCAGTTCTTC. Protein product: CASSQEGDYYNEQFF.

The rearrangement uses TRBV7-9 and TRBJ2-6; D perhaps matches TRBD1 (7 bases). Trimming took off 5 bases at V and 2 bases at J, with 19 bases between the two ends. Germline CDR1 reads SEHNR; CDR2 reads FQNEAQ (reference sequence). This CDR3 contains 18 residues. CDR3 coding DNA: TGTGCCAGCAGCCCCGGGGCAGGGGGGCCGGCTGGGGCCAACGTCCTGACTTTC. Amino acids: CASSPGAGGPAGANVLTF.

The chain is built from TRBV19 and TRBJ1-5; D ambiguous. Germline V gene lookup returns CDR1 LNHDA and CDR2 SQIVND (reference sequence). Trimming removed 1 base at V and 10 bases at J, with 14 bases between. The CDR3 spans 14 residues. The chain's CDR3 is CASSIGHLINPQHF. The CDR3 DNA reads TGTGCCAGTAGTATAGGGCATCTGATCAATCCCCAGCATTTT.

As DNA, the CDR3 is TGTGCCAGCAGCGTAAACAGGTTGAGCTCCTACAATGAGCAGTTCTTC. As protein: CASSVNRLSSYNEQFF. The chain recombines TRBV9 with TRBJ2-1; D perhaps matches TRBD1 (5 bases). The CDR3 is made up of 16 amino acids. The germline CDR1 and CDR2 sequences are SGDLS and YYNGEE. Trimming shortened V by 1 base and J by 0 bases, and 11 bases separated the two germline ends.

V and J are TRBV7-2 and TRBJ2-1; D might be TRBD1 (6 bases). The CDR3 length is 13 residues. Per the germline V gene, CDR1 is SGHTA and CDR2 is FQGNSA. Trimming cost V 1 base and J 10 bases, with 11 bases left between them. This CDR3 reads CASSLGGDREQFF. The CDR3 DNA follows: TGTGCCAGCAGCTTAGGGGGAGACAGGGAGCAGTTCTTC.

The chain has TRBV7-3 and TRBJ2-1, with 12 positions matching TRBD1. Germline V gives CDR1 SGHTA, CDR2 FQGTGA. V lost 2 bases, J lost 7 bases, and 3 bases stayed unmatched. The CDR3 runs 15 residues. The CDR3 bases are TGTGCCAGCAGCTTATCGGGACAGGGGGCGAATGAGCAGTTCTTC. This sequence encodes CASSLSGQGANEQFF.

This chain links TRBV5-5 with TRBJ1-5; weak D call: TRBD1 (6 bases). Germline CDR1 and CDR2: SGHKS and YYEKEE (reference sequence). CDR3 length: 15 residues. Trimming left V 4 bases short and J 5 bases short, with 16 bases between. In nucleotides, the CDR3 is TGTGCCAGCAGCCAGACAGGCCATGCCTATCAGCCCCAGCATTTT. Protein product: CASSQTGHAYQPQHF. Together with reference TRBV5-5 and TRBJ1-5, the CDR3 gives the full variable domain: DAGVTQSPTHLIKTRGQQVTLRCSPISGHKSVSWYQQVLGQGPQFIFQYYEKEERGRGNFPDRFSARQFPNYSSELNVNALLLGDSALYLCASSQTGHAYQPQHFGDGTRLSIL.

This clone occurred many times. This chain links TRBV18 with TRBJ1-6, with D unresolved. The CDR3 consists of 14 residues. CDR1 is KGHSH and CDR2 is LQKENI in the germline V gene. The germline V and J ends were trimmed by 1 base and 9 bases, with 10 bases remaining between them. In nucleotides, the CDR3 is TGTGCCAGCTCACCACAGGGAGCAAGTTCACCCCTCCACTTT. Translated, it gives CASSPQGASSPLHF. Looking up the rest from reference TRBV18 and TRBJ1-6 gives the full variable domain: NAGVMQNPRHLVRRRGQEARLRCSPMKGHSHVYWYRQLPEEGLKFMVYLQKENIIDESGMPKERFSAEFPKEGPSILRIQQVVRGDSAAYFCASSPQGASSPLHFGNGTRLTVT.

The J gene is TRBJ1-3, the V gene TRBV18; 8 nucleotides align to TRBD1. Trimming cost V 3 bases and J 4 bases; bases outside gene matches: 8. Germline assignment: CDR1 KGHSH and CDR2 LQKENI. The length of the CDR3 is 16 residues. The CDR3 DNA reads TGTGCCAGCTCACCGATAGGACAGGGCCCAGGAAACACCATATATTTT. Translating it yields CASSPIGQGPGNTIYF.

The chain links TRBV29-1 to TRBJ1-2; 7 bases match TRBD1. Unmatched junction bases numbered 8, after V lost 4 bases and J lost 3 bases. CDR3 length: 14 amino acids. CDR1 is SQVTM, CDR2 ANQGSEA, per germline. CDR3 nucleotides: TGCAGCGTTGCAAGGGCAGGGGGTGACTATGGCTACACCTTC. Encoded protein: CSVARAGGDYGYTF.

This clone is a singleton in its sample. The CDR3 DNA reads TGTGCCTGGAGACCCGGACAGGGGAGAAACACCATATATTTT. It is translated as CAWRPGQGRNTIYF. V usage is TRBV30 and J usage is TRBJ1-3, with 9 bases identical to TRBD1. With 3 bases clipped from V and 5 bases from J, the junction kept 5 bases outside the gene matches. This CDR3 contains 14 residues. Germline V gene lookup returns CDR1 GTSNPN and CDR2 SVGIG (reference sequence).

This sequence joins TRBV5-8 and TRBJ1-5, with no clear D. The CDR3 covers 16 residues. CDR1 SGHTS and CDR2 YDEGEE come from the germline V gene. Trimming cost V 0 bases and J 1 base, with 11 bases left between them. The CDR3 loop is CASSLASGTSNQPQHF. DNA for the CDR3: TGTGCCAGCAGCTTGGCCTCAGGAACCAGCAATCAGCCCCAGCATTTT. Looking up the rest from reference TRBV5-8 and TRBJ1-5 gives the full variable domain: EAGVTQSPTHLIKTRGQQATLRCSPISGHTSVYWYQQALGLGLQFLLWYDEGEERNRGNFPPRFSGRQFPNYSSELNVNALELEDSALYLCASSLASGTSNQPQHFGDGTRLSIL.

The chain couples TRBV9 to TRBJ1-1; the match to TRBD1 covers 8 bases. With V trimmed by 1 base and J by 10 bases, 6 bases remained unmatched. Per the germline V gene, CDR1 is SGDLS and CDR2 is YYNGEE. The CDR3 sequence is 13 residues long. Here the CDR3 reads CASSVRPTGAAFF. The DNA for the CDR3 is TGTGCCAGCAGCGTACGCCCGACAGGGGCAGCTTTCTTT.

The chain uses TRBV24-1 and TRBJ1-2; D uncertain. Germline CDR1 reads KGHDR; CDR2 reads SFDVKD. V lost 3 bases and J lost 8, with 9 bases in between. There are 12 residues in the CDR3. In DNA form, the CDR3 reads TGTGCCACCAGTGATCGGGCGGGCGGCTACACCTTC. Translation gives CATSDRAGGYTF.

This clone was observed a handful of times. The chain combines TRBV6-5 with TRBJ1-3, with 8 bases matching TRBD1. This CDR3 spans 13 amino acids. Germline V gene lookup returns CDR1 MNHEY and CDR2 SVGAGI. V lost 6 bases, J lost 7 bases, and 5 bases stayed unmatched. DNA of the CDR3: TGTGCCAGCAGCACAACAGGGGGTAACACCATATATTTT. The encoded protein is CASSTTGGNTIYF.

The rearrangement joins TRBV5-1 to TRBJ2-3, with a weak D call TRBD1 (5 bases). V lost 0 bases and J lost 4, with 15 bases in between. CDR3 length equals 16 residues. CDR1 and CDR2 (germline): SGHRS, YFSETQ. The CDR3 DNA sequence: TGCGCCAGCAGCTTGGCTCAGGGAACATATCCAGATACGCAGTATTTT. Amino acid sequence: CASSLAQGTYPDTQYF.

This sequence joins TRBV28 and TRBJ2-1; D might be TRBD1 (5 bases). V lost 4 bases to trimming and J lost 8 bases, with 15 bases between them. Germline V gene data show CDR1 as MDHEN and CDR2 as SYDVKM. This CDR3 has 14 amino acids. The CDR3 DNA reads as TGTGCCAGCAGTTCCAGGGCAGGGTTGGATGAGCAGTTCTTC. Protein: CASSSRAGLDEQFF.